This is a list of T cell receptor beta chains from one sample in a study of tumor-infiltrating lymphocytes in primary liver carcinoma. TCRdb re-called the multiplex PCR reads through MiXCR, storing one row per CDR3 protein. The sample records tens of thousands of distinct CDR3 sequences, about two thirds being singletons. The source material was liver tumor tissue from sampling region 5. These receptor sequences come from a man aged 35 to 55 with primary liver carcinoma and hepatitis B virus infection. Each CDR3 is given with its conserved first and last residue. D genes are given only for firm matches. A row's size may be missing; if present it is once, few, many or a size class.

CDR3: CASRAGGGNEKLFF
DNA: TGTGCCAGCAGAGCAGGGGGCGGTAATGAAAAACTGTTTTTT
V: TRBV6-5
J: TRBJ1-4
D: TRBD1
length: 14
size: -

CDR3: CASSLTPGDNSPLHF
DNA: TGTGCCAGCAGCTTAACGCCGGGCGACAATTCACCCCTCCACTTT
V: TRBV7-3
J: TRBJ1-6
D: -
length: 15
size: many

CDR3: CSVYLPSGSLGTDTQYF
DNA: TGCAGCGTTTATTTGCCCAGCGGGAGTTTAGGGACAGATACGCAGTATTTC
V: TRBV29-1
J: TRBJ2-3
D: -
length: 17
size: -

CDR3: CASSLKTGALNTEAFF
DNA: TGTGCCAGCAGCTTGAAGACAGGGGCTTTGAACACTGAAGCTTTCTTT
V: TRBV5-6
J: TRBJ1-1
D: TRBD1
length: 16
size: many

CDR3: CASSSEGGVDIGELFF
DNA: TGTGCCAGCAGCTCCGAGGGGGGAGTCGATATCGGGGAGCTGTTTTTT
V: TRBV5-6
J: TRBJ2-2
D: -
length: 16
size: -

CDR3: CASRQVAAGTTGELFF
DNA: TGTGCCAGCAGGCAAGTCGCGGCAGGGACCACCGGGGAGCTGTTTTTT
V: TRBV4-1
J: TRBJ2-2
D: -
length: 16
size: -

CDR3: CSVGRGDNGEQYF
DNA: TGCAGCGTCGGGCGGGGCGATAATGGCGAGCAGTACTTC
V: TRBV29-1
J: TRBJ2-7
D: -
length: 13
size: -

CDR3: CASSLEPTHYYEQYF
DNA: TGTGCCAGCAGCTTGGAACCCACTCACTACTACGAGCAGTACTTC
V: TRBV5-6
J: TRBJ2-7
D: -
length: 15
size: many

CDR3: CASSSSREGAGNIQYF
DNA: TGTGCCAGCAGTTCGTCCCGAGAGGGGGCAGGAAACATTCAGTACTTC
V: TRBV6-5
J: TRBJ2-4
D: TRBD1
length: 16
size: once

CDR3: CASSNMIGVGETQYF
DNA: TGTGCCAGCAGCAACATGATAGGGGTTGGCGAGACCCAGTACTTC
V: TRBV5-4
J: TRBJ2-5
D: -
length: 15
size: -

CDR3: CSADRDKDTQYF
DNA: TGCAGCGCCGACAGGGATAAGGATACGCAGTATTTT
V: TRBV29-1
J: TRBJ2-3
D: TRBD1
length: 12
size: many

CDR3: CASSLSIGLAGGGYGQYF
DNA: TGTGCCAGCAGCTTATCCATTGGACTAGCGGGAGGGGGATACGGGCAGTACTTC
V: TRBV11-2
J: TRBJ2-7
D: TRBD2
length: 18
size: -

CDR3: CASSQKERAGNTIYF
DNA: TGTGCCAGCAGCCAAAAGGAGAGAGCTGGAAACACCATATATTTT
V: TRBV4-2
J: TRBJ1-3
D: -
length: 15
size: -

CDR3: CVSRLLASAYNEQFF
DNA: TGTGTCAGCAGATTATTAGCTTCGGCCTACAATGAGCAGTTCTTC
V: TRBV7-3
J: TRBJ2-1
D: -
length: 15
size: once

CDR3: CASRAGQGDTEAFF
DNA: TGTGCCAGCAGAGCGGGACAGGGAGACACTGAAGCTTTCTTT
V: TRBV6-1
J: TRBJ1-1
D: TRBD1
length: 14
size: many

CDR3: CASSLEGRAWYF
DNA: TGTGCCAGCAGCTTAGAGGGCAGGGCTTGGTACTTC
V: TRBV7-8
J: TRBJ2-7
D: -
length: 12
size: many

CDR3: CASSLDLGPVRATGELFF
DNA: TGTGCCAGCAGCTTAGACCTCGGCCCGGTCCGGGCCACCGGGGAGCTGTTTTTT
V: TRBV11-2
J: TRBJ2-2
D: -
length: 18
size: many

CDR3: CASSQPPGTVAQQQYF
DNA: TGTGCCAGCAGCCAACCTCCCGGGACAGTGGCACAGCAGCAGTACTTC
V: TRBV5-4
J: TRBJ2-7
D: TRBD1
length: 16
size: -

CDR3: CTSSLLRADTGELFF
DNA: TGTACCAGCAGCTTACTCAGGGCGGACACCGGGGAACTGTTTTTC
V: TRBV11-2
J: TRBJ2-2
D: -
length: 15
size: -

CDR3: CASSSSSYEQYF
DNA: TGTGCCAGCAGTTCGAGTTCCTATGAGCAGTACTTC
V: TRBV12-3/TRBV12-4
J: TRBJ2-7
D: -
length: 12
size: -

CDR3: CACSSAGTASGNTIYF
DNA: TGTGCCTGCAGTTCAGCCGGGACAGCCTCTGGAAACACCATATATTTT
V: TRBV28
J: TRBJ1-3
D: TRBD1
length: 16
size: few

CDR3: CASSSTTGRDSPLHF
DNA: TGTGCCAGCAGTTCCACGACGGGGCGTGATTCTCCCCTCCACTTT
V: TRBV12-3/TRBV12-4
J: TRBJ1-6
D: -
length: 15
size: -

CDR3: CSVEDGYGYGYTF
DNA: TGCAGCGTTGAAGATGGTTACGGCTATGGCTACACCTTC
V: TRBV29-1
J: TRBJ1-2
D: -
length: 13
size: many

CDR3: CAGSLRIGMKAGANVLTF
DNA: TGTGCCGGCAGTCTTCGGATAGGGATGAAAGCTGGGGCCAACGTCCTGACTTTC
V: TRBV6-5
J: TRBJ2-6
D: -
length: 18
size: -

CDR3: CAISESCTGANVLAF
DNA: TGTGCCATCAGTGAAAGTTGTACTGGGGCCAACGTCCTGGCTTTC
V: TRBV10-3
J: TRBJ2-6
D: -
length: 15
size: -

CDR3: CASSITDIAYVQYF
DNA: TGTGCCAGCAGCATAACTGACATTGCCTACGTGCAGTACTTC
V: TRBV11-2
J: TRBJ2-7
D: -
length: 14
size: -

CDR3: CARSHLLAYEQYF
DNA: TGTGCCAGGAGCCATCTTCTGGCCTATGAGCAGTACTTC
V: TRBV4-2
J: TRBJ2-7
D: -
length: 13
size: -

CDR3: CASSVLAGGDTWELYF
DNA: TGTGCCAGCAGTGTACTAGCGGGAGGCGACACATGGGAGCTGTATTTT
V: TRBV6-4
J: TRBJ2-2
D: TRBD2
length: 16
size: -

CDR3: CASSIESNISYEQYF
DNA: TGTGCCAGCAGCATAGAATCAAATATCTCCTACGAGCAGTACTTC
V: TRBV11-1
J: TRBJ2-7
D: -
length: 15
size: once

CDR3: CASSPTGLAAYEQFF
DNA: TGTGCCAGCAGCCCGACCGGACTAGCTGCATATGAGCAGTTCTTC
V: TRBV9
J: TRBJ2-1
D: TRBD2
length: 15
size: -

CDR3: CASRGGGELFF
DNA: TGTGCCAGCCGGGGCGGCGGGGAGCTGTTTTTT
V: TRBV6-6
J: TRBJ2-2
D: -
length: 11
size: many

CDR3: CASSEDPGGSSYEQYF
DNA: TGTGCCAGCAGCGAAGATCCAGGCGGGAGCTCCTACGAGCAGTACTTC
V: TRBV4-1
J: TRBJ2-7
D: TRBD2
length: 16
size: once

CDR3: CASRAGVRLDEQYF
DNA: TGTGCCAGCAGGGCGGGAGTGCGGCTGGACGAGCAGTACTTC
V: TRBV6-5
J: TRBJ2-7
D: TRBD2
length: 14
size: -

CDR3: CAISERASDYGYAF
DNA: TGTGCCATCAGTGAACGGGCATCCGACTATGGGTACGCCTTC
V: TRBV10-3
J: TRBJ1-2
D: -
length: 14
size: -

CDR3: CARSTRTGDLNQSQHF
DNA: TGTGCCAGAAGCACCCGGACAGGAGACCTCAATCAGTCCCAGCATTTT
V: TRBV4-2
J: TRBJ1-5
D: TRBD1
length: 16
size: once

CDR3: CASSQDDPRGGNSNQPQHF
DNA: TGTGCCAGCAGCCAAGATGATCCTCGAGGGGGAAATAGCAATCAGCCCCAGCATTTT
V: TRBV14
J: TRBJ1-5
D: -
length: 19
size: many

CDR3: CASSFRGRTYEQYF
DNA: TGTGCCAGCAGTTTCCGGGGGCGCACCTACGAGCAGTACTTC
V: TRBV28
J: TRBJ2-7
D: -
length: 14
size: many

CDR3: CTSSYRPPSGAAYNEKLFF
DNA: TGTACCAGCAGTTATAGGCCTCCTTCGGGGGCGGCATATAATGAAAAACTGTTTTTT
V: TRBV6-5
J: TRBJ1-4
D: -
length: 19
size: -

CDR3: CASSPGRGGGLLF
DNA: TGTGCCAGCAGTCCAGGGCGGGGCGGGGGGCTGCTTTTT
V: TRBV12-3/TRBV12-4
J: TRBJ2-2
D: TRBD2
length: 13
size: once

CDR3: CASKLGWSYEQYF
DNA: TGTGCCAGCAAACTGGGATGGTCCTACGAGCAGTACTTC
V: TRBV12-3/TRBV12-4
J: TRBJ2-7
D: -
length: 13
size: -

CDR3: CASGLNNTAYEQYF
DNA: TGTGCCAGCGGCTTAAATAACACTGCCTACGAGCAGTACTTC
V: TRBV11-2
J: TRBJ2-7
D: -
length: 14
size: -

CDR3: CAWAQGAGEQYF
DNA: TGTGCCTGGGCGCAGGGGGCGGGGGAGCAGTACTTC
V: TRBV30
J: TRBJ2-7
D: TRBD1
length: 12
size: -

CDR3: CASSLDAGDTIYF
DNA: TGTGCCAGCAGTTTAGATGCTGGAGACACCATATATTTT
V: TRBV11-2
J: TRBJ1-3
D: -
length: 13
size: few

CDR3: CASSIHGGENSPLHF
DNA: TGTGCCAGCAGCATCCATGGGGGGGAGAATTCACCCCTCCACTTT
V: TRBV7-8
J: TRBJ1-6
D: -
length: 15
size: -

CDR3: CAWSFGGANTEAFF
DNA: TGTGCCTGGAGTTTCGGAGGGGCGAACACTGAAGCTTTCTTT
V: TRBV30
J: TRBJ1-1
D: -
length: 14
size: many

CDR3: CVSSGQGRDDEQFF
DNA: TGTGTCAGCAGTGGGCAGGGGAGGGACGATGAGCAATTCTTC
V: TRBV6-1
J: TRBJ2-1
D: -
length: 14
size: -

CDR3: CAISGDRGNTEALF
DNA: TGTGCCATCAGTGGGGACAGAGGGAACACTGAAGCTCTCTTT
V: TRBV10-3
J: TRBJ1-1
D: TRBD1
length: 14
size: -

CDR3: CSIGLSSYEQYF
DNA: TGCAGCATTGGACTGTCTTCCTACGAGCAGTACTTC
V: TRBV29-1
J: TRBJ2-7
D: -
length: 12
size: -

CDR3: CATREGTNLRETQYF
DNA: TGTGCCACCAGAGAAGGGACAAACCTTCGAGAGACCCAGTACTTC
V: TRBV24-1
J: TRBJ2-5
D: -
length: 15
size: -

CDR3: CNGSDNEQFF
DNA: TGCAACGGATCGGATAATGAACAGTTCTTC
V: TRBV29-1
J: TRBJ2-1
D: -
length: 10
size: -

CDR3: CAGSPPAVGGAGNEKLFF
DNA: TGTGCCGGCTCACCACCGGCCGTTGGTGGGGCCGGTAATGAAAAACTGTTTTTT
V: TRBV18
J: TRBJ1-4
D: -
length: 18
size: -

CDR3: CVVGNPRRTQYF
DNA: TGCGTCGTCGGGAATCCGAGAAGGACCCAGTACTTC
V: TRBV10-2
J: TRBJ2-5
D: -
length: 12
size: -

CDR3: CASSTDYNSPLHF
DNA: TGTGCCAGCAGTACGGACTATAATTCACCCCTCCACTTT
V: TRBV6-1
J: TRBJ1-6
D: -
length: 13
size: many

CDR3: CANSREGNYGYTF
DNA: TGTGCCAATAGCCGTGAAGGGAACTATGGCTACACCTTC
V: TRBV19
J: TRBJ1-2
D: -
length: 13
size: -